Detailed here is one T cell receptor (beta chain). This receptor's antigen is unknown. No much larger clone is present one base from it, and per-base qualities are unavailable. TCRbeta CDR3 regions were amplified from genomic DNA using the immunoSEQ Assay, a bias-controlled multiplex PCR. The original pipeline was this. The number of nucleated cells in each sample was estimated by amplification of reference gene primers within the assay. To quantify the absolute abundance of each unique TCRbeta CDR3 rearrangement, sequence reads were collapsed and filtered. For each sample, productive Simpson clonality was calculated as the square root of Simpson's diversity index over productive rearrangements. Entries here come from immuneACCESS through TCRdb and include only in-frame sequences with V and J called. Some clones fail to appear in such tables; in the studies checked, an unresolved V gene covers under half of the shortfall, and the cause of the remainder is unknown. Clone size and V and J calls were adopted from that table, with D and trimming inferred from the DNA. The sample table contains roughly 140,000 clones; only one count was recorded for 80% to 90% of them. The top ten clones comprise around 7% of the sample.

This entry comes from a study of blood T cell repertoires in COVID-19 (dated by TCRdb to about 2020). The study in broad terms: The collaborator samples originated in the United States, Italy and Spain and spanned the acute and convalescent phases of COVID-19. The prospective study material was composed of cDNA or gDNA derived from T cells, B-cell-depleted T cells, or PBMCs. Subjects who had been exposed to COVID-19, were actively infected with it, or had recovered from it provided the deeply sampled blood TCRbeta repertoires that made up the dataset. A freely available public database, intended as a resource for researchers studying the immune response to SARS-CoV-2, is where the repertoires were released. The samples were drawn from the first 160 participants of the ongoing ImmuneRACE study and from about 1,200 subjects provided by 6 global collaborators. Sample metadata almost always included a de-identified subject ID, COVID-19 status, age in years and sex. Where available, HLA class I and class II types were obtained from metadata supplied by the sample provider rather than from assay-based typing.

Overall results and qualifications from the work: Clinical and demographic metadata were provided uncurated, with the amount varying by source and participant.

Participants in the prospective study were aged about 18 to 95 years, lived in approximately 26 United States geographic areas, and enrolled through a virtual design. To assign participants to cohorts, the prospective study relied on clinical history that participants themselves reported in a screening survey and a study questionnaire. ImmuneRACE Cohort 3 recovered participants were defined by two consecutive negative NP/OP PCR tests, healthcare professional clearance, or symptom resolution. Mobile phlebotomists in the prospective study collected whole blood, serum and a nasopharyngeal or oropharyngeal swab from every participant. Participants in the prospective study had the option to provide additional blood draws and questionnaires over a roughly 2-month period. Before DNA extraction, prospective study blood samples were shipped either frozen or at room temperature. Taken from cysteine to phenylalanine, the CDR3 has 18 residues. The kept DNA is CDR3 alone, 54 bases in frame from the first base. The junction shows trimming of 0 bases on V and 1 base on J, and the gene matches do not reach 8 bases of it. Taken from the germline V gene (reference sequence), the CDR1 and CDR2 loops are LGHDT and YNNKEL.

The clonotype was recovered from a man over 45 who had recovered from COVID-19. Source material: PBMCs or T cells enriched from blood (not recorded which). The receptor chain draws on TRBV3-1 (or the pseudogene TRBV3-2) and TRBJ2-4, with TRBD2 matching 8 junction bases. The CDR3 in this case is CASSQEGTSSPAKNIQYF. The DNA sequence follows: TGTGCCAGCAGCCAAGAGGGGACTAGTTCCCCGGCCAAAAACATTCAGTACTTC.